The sequence of this T cell receptor (beta chain) was determined in a study of early T cells in non-severe SARS-CoV-2 infection. The overall study: Investigators sequenced bulk RNA drawn from unsorted whole blood, and chains remained unpaired. Study-wide findings and caveats: Anti-spike CD8 responses were favored by VDJdb matching, which missed private and CD4 specificities.

Unique molecular identifiers (one per individual cDNA molecule) were attached. From the 5' RACE reads, TCRdb called clonotypes with MiXCR, one entry per CDR3 protein. The profile shows about 32,000 distinct CDR3 sequences, approximately 9.2% of them singletons. Germline CDR1 is MGHDK and CDR2 is SYGVNS. The CDR3 spans 13 residues. The V gene end was trimmed by 6 bases and the J gene end by 3 bases; junction bases not matched to a gene: 5. This clonotype was seen ten or more times. Antigen: not known. Material: whole blood. This chain connects TRBV25-1 to TRBJ2-7, with 7 bases matching TRBD1. The receptor's source is an adult who was a healthcare worker with PCR-confirmed SARS-CoV-2 infection or an uninfected control (not recorded which). CDR3 nucleotides: TGTGCCAGCAGCGGACAGGCGGGCTACGAGCAGTACTTC. Its protein is CASSGQAGYEQYF.